The following is a TCR beta chain sequence with its context. Its specific antigen is unknown. The record has no base qualities; no much larger clone is one base away. These data are taken from a study of CD8+ T cells in alopecia areata (dated by TCRdb to about 2018). In the study overall: Treated patients were enrolled in an open-label pilot trial of oral tofacitinib at 5 to 10 mg twice daily for moderate-to-severe alopecia areata. Scalp clonality was compared across normal scalp (n=4), patchy alopecia areata scalp (n=8), and alopecia totalis/universalis scalp (n=8). TCRbeta CDR3 regions were amplified by immunoSEQ multiplex PCR using 35 Vbeta forward and 13 Jbeta reverse primers. The study used high-throughput TCRbeta sequencing to examine T cell clonal expansion in alopecia areata, in both the C3H/HeJ mouse model and human patients. RNA was extracted with the PAXgene miRNA kit for fixed scalp, the miRNeasy kit for PBMCs, and the RNeasy kit for mouse skin. Scalp tissue and sorted CD4+ and CD8+ peripheral blood T cells from patchy and totalis/universalis alopecia areata patients and from healthy controls were covered by human TCRbeta sequencing. Tofacitinib was given for 6 to 18 months, followed by 6 months of follow-up off drug to assess delayed response and recurrence. For the treated patients, the SALT score, which quantifies what percentage of scalp surface area is affected, served as the measure of disease severity. Patients on tofacitinib were biopsied at baseline and after 4 and 24 weeks of treatment, and several of the patients also had a later scalp biopsy. Points the paper makes about the study in general: Scalp clonality and the number of expanded CD8+ clones among the top 100 scalp clones were significantly decreased by tofacitinib. Shared TCR sequences between patients were less evident than in mice, which may be partly attributable to HLA diversity in the patient population. Unlike mouse skin, which is dominated by gammadelta T cells, normal human skin has resident alphabeta T cells that are also sequenced, and this complicates analysis of the scalp TCR repertoire. During tofacitinib treatment, many expanded lesional clones stuck around in both scalp and blood, and this persistence may partly explain why relapse happens after treatment is stopped. Compared with normal scalp, lesional scalp, particularly in alopecia totalis/universalis, had higher clonality and more expanded CD8+ clones, which suggests antigenic drive. Because the treated cohort was small and had only one nonresponder, larger studies are needed to examine links between baseline CD8+ expansion and response.

Library preparation was by the immunoSEQ multiplex PCR assay. RNA was extracted from all samples and reverse transcribed into cDNA, which served as template for TCR sequencing. First-strand cDNA was synthesized using SuperScript III with a 2:1 mix of oligo-dT and random hexamers. A synthetic immune receptor repertoire was used to measure amplification bias, and any remaining bias was corrected computationally. As for the authors' bioinformatics: Raw reads were preprocessed to remove errors, and CDR3 was defined by IMGT conventions from the conserved cysteine to phenylalanine. To get clonality, Shannon entropy was normalized by log2 of the number of productive unique TCRs and the result was subtracted from 1. Whether scalp clones were CD4 or CD8 was inferred by matching scalp TCRbeta sequences against CD4 and CD8 repertoires sorted from blood. TCRdb limited this immuneACCESS table to in-frame rearrangements with V and J called. A share of clones is missing; checked studies link under half to unresolved V genes, and the rest is unexplained. V and J calls plus clone size are reproduced from that table; the DNA served to infer D and trimming. Here the sample has more than 200,000 clones; under 70% occur a single time. The ten largest clones take up 4% to 5% of the sample.

Per the publication, the time point label means: around 28 days on oral tofacitinib. Read against the paper, the sample's treatment or condition label means: oral pan-JAK inhibitor, 5-10 mg twice daily. Peripheral blood and lesional scalp punch biopsies were obtained from patients with alopecia areata. PBMCs were isolated by density centrifugation and stained for CD3, CD4 and CD8, after which CD4+ and CD8+ T cells were sorted on a FACSAria. CDR1 and CDR2 are drawn from the germline V gene (reference sequence): LNHNV, YYDKDF. Including the terminal cysteine and phenylalanine, the CDR3 comprises 14 residues. The only DNA kept is the CDR3, 42 bases in frame from the first base. The trim is 4 bases for V and 6 bases for J, with a gap of 15 bases between the germline ends.

The chain is made from TRBV15 and TRBJ1-2, with the D segment identity uncertain. This receptor was identified in a human donor with alopecia areata. The sequencing used CD4+ T cells sorted from blood, collected at week 4, from a patient treated with tofacitinib. The CDR3 protein: CATSIGSRRDGYTF. The DNA reads TGTGCCACCAGCATCGGCTCCCGGAGAGATGGCTACACCTTC. With the rest looked up from the reference TRBV15 and TRBJ1-2 genes rather than sequenced, the full variable domain is DAMVIQNPRYQVTQFGKPVTLSCSQTLNHNVMYWYQQKSSQAPKLLFHYYDKDFNNEADTPDNFQSRRPNTSFCFLDIRSPGLGDTAMYLCATSIGSRRDGYTFGSGTRLTVV.